The rows below give T cell receptor beta chains drawn from one sample of a study of shared clonotypes between healthy human individuals. Libraries were prepared by immunoSEQ multiplex PCR; TCRdb keeps only in-frame clonotypes and omits some of them. Among about 1.5 million clones, under 99% were seen once, and the ten largest hold around 0.45%. The sequenced sample was naive CD4+ T cells sorted from blood. The source of these receptors is a man aged 30-40 years in good health. The CDR3 runs from the conserved cysteine through the conserved F or W. D genes are given only for firm matches. Clone size is stated in some rows and not others, as once, few, many or a class when expanded.

cdr3_aa,cdr3_nt,j_call,cdr3_length,d_call,v_call,clone_size
CAIKTDNEQFF,TGTGCCATCAAGACTGACAATGAGCAGTTCTTC,TRBJ2-1,11,-,TRBV10-3,-
CASSSRTSGITYEQYF,TGTGCCAGCAGCTCCCGGACTAGCGGGATAACCTACGAGCAGTACTTC,TRBJ2-7,16,TRBD2,TRBV5-4,-
CASSYPGQYTEAFF,TGTGCCAGCAGCTACCCGGGGCAGTACACTGAAGCTTTCTTT,TRBJ1-1,14,-,TRBV7-6,-
CASSLEDGYGYTF,TGTGCCAGCAGCTTAGAAGACGGCTATGGCTACACCTTC,TRBJ1-2,13,-,TRBV11-2,-
CASSLMGRNQPQHF,TGTGCCAGCAGTTTAATGGGGAGAAATCAGCCCCAGCATTTT,TRBJ1-5,14,-,TRBV27,once
CASSADRVTYGYTF,TGTGCCAGCAGTGCAGACAGGGTTACCTATGGCTACACCTTC,TRBJ1-2,14,TRBD1,TRBV2,-
CASSRRAGGLDEQYF,TGTGCCAGCAGTCGCCGGGCGGGAGGACTCGACGAGCAGTACTTC,TRBJ2-7,15,TRBD2,TRBV6-6,-
CASSARQGANEKLFF,TGTGCCAGCAGCGCCCGTCAGGGCGCTAATGAAAAACTGTTTTTT,TRBJ1-4,15,-,TRBV5-5,once
CASSYLMRGNQPQHF,TGTGCCAGCAGTTACTTAATGCGGGGCAATCAGCCCCAGCATTTT,TRBJ1-5,15,-,TRBV6-6,-
CASSLEVGDGYTF,TGTGCCAGCAGCTTAGAGGTCGGGGATGGCTACACCTTC,TRBJ1-2,13,-,TRBV7-9,-
CASSPDSTDTQYF,TGTGCCAGCTCACCCGACAGCACAGATACGCAGTATTTT,TRBJ2-3,13,-,TRBV18,-
CASSLASGLAGNEQYF,TGCGCCAGCAGCTTGGCATCGGGGCTAGCGGGAAACGAGCAGTACTTC,TRBJ2-7,16,TRBD2,TRBV5-1,-
CASSLFNTDTQYF,TGTGCCAGCAGCTTGTTTAACACAGATACGCAGTATTTT,TRBJ2-3,13,-,TRBV5-6,-
CAWSLGGNTIYF,TGTGCCTGGAGCCTGGGGGGAAACACCATATATTTT,TRBJ1-3,12,-,TRBV30,-
CASSPPLAGVQQFF,TGTGCCAGCAGTCCACCACTAGCGGGAGTTCAGCAGTTCTTC,TRBJ2-1,14,TRBD2,TRBV28,-
CASSLAINRGYETQYF,TGTGCCAGCAGCTTGGCCATTAACAGGGGGTATGAGACCCAGTACTTC,TRBJ2-5,16,TRBD1,TRBV5-8,-
CASKSEGQGARIGEKLFF,TGCGCCAGCAAAAGCGAGGGACAGGGGGCTAGAATTGGAGAAAAACTGTTTTTT,TRBJ1-4,18,TRBD1,TRBV5-1,-
CASGVGYQETQYF,TGTGCCAGCGGAGTTGGCTATCAAGAGACCCAGTACTTC,TRBJ2-5,13,-,TRBV28,-